Following are 24 T cell receptor beta chains from one sample sequenced in a study of blood T cell repertoires in COVID-19. The data were produced by immunoSEQ multiplex PCR, yet TCRdb's version contains in-frame clones alone and is incomplete. Of a few hundred thousand clones in the sample, around 84% were seen once. The sample comprised PBMCs or T cells enriched from blood (not recorded which). The receptor source for this set is a man aged 35 to 55 who had recovered from COVID-19.

This chain uses TRBV15 with TRBJ2-3, with TRBD2 identical over 9 bases. With V trimmed by 2 bases and J by 0 bases, 3 bases remained unmatched. The length of the CDR3 is 16 residues. Germline values: CDR1 LNHNV, CDR2 YYDKDF (reference sequence). The CDR3 DNA reads TGTGCCACCAGCAGACCAAGCGGGAGGAGCACAGATACGCAGTATTTT. Protein: CATSRPSGRSTDTQYF.

In regard to this clone: This sample also contains other DNA sequences that code for the same CDR3. The chain joins TRBV30 to TRBJ1-5; D may be TRBD1 (6 bases). The CDR3 sequence is 13 residues long. Per germline, CDR1 GTSNPN and CDR2 SVGIG (reference sequence). Trimming left V 0 bases short and J 4 bases short, with 7 bases between. CDR3 residues: CAWSVQGNQPQHF. The CDR3 DNA reads TGTGCCTGGAGTGTCCAGGGGAATCAGCCCCAGCATTTT.

The chain's CDR3 is CASSIAGRTEAFF. DNA for the CDR3: TGTGCCAGCAGTATTGCAGGGCGTACTGAAGCTTTCTTT. The V call is TRBV6-2 or TRBV6-3, the J call TRBJ1-1, with TRBD1 as a possible D gene (5 bases). V lost 5 bases and J lost 5, with 12 bases in between. CDR1 and CDR2 (germline): MNHEY, SVGEGT. The CDR3 runs to 13 residues.

This sequence joins TRBV9 and TRBJ2-4, with 7 nucleotides matching TRBD1. The V gene's germline CDR1 is SGDLS and CDR2 YYNGEE. The CDR3 totals 11 residues. J gave up 7 bases and V 7 bases, and 2 bases lay outside the gene matches. The CDR3 DNA is TGTGCCAGCGGGACAGCGAACATTCAGTACTTC. Its translation: CASGTANIQYF.

V is TRBV21-1 and J is TRBJ1-2. TRBV21-1 is listed as a pseudogene. The CDR3 is 14 residues long. The CDR3 spells CASSSSERVEAGTF. CDR3 DNA sequence: TGTGCCAGCAGCTCATCAGAAAGGGTGGAGGCGGGAACCTTC.

The chain carries TRBV4-1 and TRBJ1-6; tentative D call: TRBD1 (6 bases). The CDR3 runs 17 residues. V lost 2 bases and J lost 9, with 20 bases in between. Germline V CDR1 and CDR2: MGHRA, YSYEKL. The DNA for the CDR3 is TGCGCCAGCAGCCAACCACTACAACAGGGCTTGGCTTCACCCCTCCACTTT. It specifies CASSQPLQQGLASPLHF.

The J gene is TRBJ1-1, the V gene TRBV4-1; weak D call: TRBD1 (6 bases). The CDR3 is 16 amino acids. Germline values: CDR1 MGHRA, CDR2 YSYEKL. The V and J ends lost 0 bases and 4 bases respectively, with 15 bases between them. The DNA for the CDR3 is TGCGCCAGCAGCCAAGATTTGGGGGGGCGCTTCACTGAAGCTTTCTTT. Translating it yields CASSQDLGGRFTEAFF.

The rearrangement uses TRBV2 and TRBJ1-1; D ambiguous. CDR1 and CDR2 (germline): SNHLY, FYNNEI. The CDR3 spans 13 residues. Trimming cost V 6 bases and J 0 bases, with 8 bases left between them. The CDR3 coding sequence is TGTGCCAGCAGACAGCTCATGAACACTGAAGCTTTCTTT. This encodes CASRQLMNTEAFF.

This clone was detected once. V gene TRBV5-1 combines with J gene TRBJ2-4; 10 nucleotides match TRBD2. Trimming at V came to 3 bases and at J to 0 bases, leaving 3 bases not matched to a gene. There are 16 residues in the CDR3. The germline CDR1 and CDR2 sequences are SGHRS and YFSETQ. CDR3 sequence reads: CASSYASGGAKNIQYF. The CDR3 bases are TGCGCCAGCAGCTATGCTAGCGGGGGAGCCAAAAACATTCAGTACTTC.

The V call is TRBV6-4, the J call TRBJ1-1; D may be TRBD1 (6 bases). This CDR3 is built from 12 residues. V shed 1 base and J shed 10 bases, with 10 bases lying between them. In germline, CDR1 is MRHNA, CDR2 SNTAGT. The CDR3 loop reads CASSDLGQSAFF. The DNA of the CDR3 is TGTGCCAGCAGTGACTTAGGACAGTCAGCTTTCTTT.

V and J are TRBV10-3 and TRBJ2-7, with TRBD2 matching over 9 bases. This CDR3 contains 13 residues. With 4 bases clipped from V and 7 bases from J, the junction kept 5 bases outside the gene matches. Germline CDR1 reads ENHRY; CDR2 reads SYGVKD. CDR3 DNA sequence: TGTGCCATCAGTGGGGGACTAGCTGGGGAGCAGTACTTC. It translates to CAISGGLAGEQYF.

This clone was seen only a few times. The chain is built from TRBV7-9 and TRBJ2-7; 9 bases are a match to TRBD1. Germline loops: CDR1 SEHNR, CDR2 FQNEAQ (reference sequence). J gave up 5 bases and V 4 bases, and 6 bases lay outside the gene matches. This CDR3 region has 14 residues. The CDR3 spells CASSWGQGMHEQYF. The CDR3 bases are TGTGCCAGCAGCTGGGGACAGGGAATGCACGAGCAGTACTTC.

CDR3 in amino acids: CASSQQSYKEQGAVNTEAFF. CDR3 in DNA: TGCGCCAGCAGTCAGCAGTCCTATAAGGAACAGGGGGCGGTGAACACTGAAGCTTTCTTT. The chain has TRBV10-1 and TRBJ1-1, with TRBD1 matching over 9 bases. The junction had 19 bases not matched to a gene; V was cut back by 5 bases and J by 0 bases. Germline V gene data show CDR1 as WNHNN and CDR2 as SYGVQD (reference sequence). This CDR3 comprises 20 residues.

This chain joins TRBV7-2 and TRBJ2-3, with 10 bases lining up with TRBD2. Germline lookup yields CDR1 SGHTA and CDR2 FQGNSA. This CDR3 is built from 15 residues. V dropped 5 bases and J dropped 5; count of bases not matched to a gene: 7. As DNA, the CDR3 is TGTGCCAGCAGCCCTGTTGCTAGCGGGAGAGATACGCAGTATTTT. As protein: CASSPVASGRDTQYF.

The chain joins TRBV29-1 to TRBJ1-2; maybe TRBD1 (5 bases). In germline, CDR1 is SQVTM, CDR2 ANQGSEA. The CDR3 contains 14 residues. V lost 4 bases to trimming and J lost 0 bases, with 12 bases between them. CDR3 DNA: TGCAGCGTTGGAGGCGGGACGGCTAACTATGGCTACACCTTC. It is translated as CSVGGGTANYGYTF.

The count of this clone is one. The chain is built from TRBV7-8 and TRBJ2-1; 10 nucleotides agree with TRBD2. The CDR3 contains 16 residues. Germline CDR1 reads SGHVS; CDR2 reads FQNEAQ. The V segment lost 5 bases and the J segment 7 bases; nucleotides outside the gene matches: 11. CDR3 sequence (DNA): TGTGCCAGCAGCCCAAAAGCGGGGACTAGCGATAATGAGCAGTTCTTC. Protein product: CASSPKAGTSDNEQFF. Full variable domain (remainder filled in from reference TRBV7-8 and TRBJ2-1): GAGVSQSPRYKVAKRGQDVALRCDPISGHVSLFWYQQALGQGPEFLTYFQNEAQLDKSGLPSDRFFAERPEGSVSTLKIQRTQQEDSAVYLCASSPKAGTSDNEQFFGPGTRLTVL.

In nucleotides, the CDR3 is TGTGCCAGCAGCTTAGACCCGGGAGGTCTGTACTTC. As protein: CASSLDPGGLYF. J is TRBJ2-7 and V is TRBV7-9; 7 nucleotides align to TRBD2. The CDR3 covers 12 residues. The V and J ends lost 1 base and 12 bases, in that order; junction bases with no gene match: 6. Germline loops: CDR1 SEHNR, CDR2 FQNEAQ (reference sequence). Looking up the rest from reference TRBV7-9 and TRBJ2-7 gives the full variable domain: DTGVSQNPRHKITKRGQNVTFRCDPISEHNRLYWYRQTLGQGPEFLTYFQNEAQLEKSRLLSDRFSAERPKGSFSTLEIQRTEQGDSAMYLCASSLDPGGLYFGPGTRLTVT.

This rearrangement joins TRBV5-1 to TRBJ2-1; 12 nucleotides match TRBD2. V was clipped by 2 bases and J by 10 bases; unmatched bases: 7. The V gene's germline CDR1 is SGHRS and CDR2 YFSETQ. The CDR3 has 15 residues. The CDR3 reads CASSFLTSGRREQFF. The CDR3 DNA reads as TGCGCCAGCAGCTTTTTGACTAGCGGGAGACGGGAGCAGTTCTTC.

The genes are TRBV7-2 and TRBJ2-7, with 14 nucleotides matching TRBD2. The length of the CDR3 is 18 residues. Per germline, CDR1 SGHTA and CDR2 FQGNSA. V gave up 4 bases and J gave up 5 bases; unmatched junction bases: 13. Written as DNA, the CDR3 is TGTGCCAGCAGCTCCGGACTAGCGGGAGGTATTGGGGTAAACGAGCAGTACTTC. This encodes CASSSGLAGGIGVNEQYF.

The chain employs TRBV2 and TRBJ1-2; a weak D match, TRBD1 (5 bases). The CDR3 covers 15 residues. V was cut by 6 bases and J by 3 bases, with 17 bases left in between. The V gene's germline CDR1 is SNHLY and CDR2 FYNNEI. CDR3 region: CASSTGGGGDYGYTF. DNA for the CDR3: TGTGCCAGCAGCACCGGGGGAGGTGGGGACTATGGCTACACCTTC.

The chain has TRBV19 and TRBJ2-7; TRBD1 matches at 8 bases. Trimming took 5 bases from V and 3 from J; bases not matched to a gene: 3. The CDR3 has 13 amino acids. Germline loops: CDR1 LNHDA, CDR2 SQIVND (reference sequence). The CDR3 DNA reads as TGTGCCAGTAGTTTCGGACAGGGCTACGAGCAGTACTTC. Protein sequence: CASSFGQGYEQYF.

V is TRBV18 and J is TRBJ2-5, with no clear D. The CDR3 is made up of 11 amino acids. Germline CDR1 and CDR2: KGHSH and LQKENI. V was clipped by 6 bases and J by 5 bases, with 7 bases between them. The CDR3 nucleotides are TGTGCCAGCTCGTCCGGGGAGACCCAGTACTTC. Translating it yields CASSSGETQYF.

The chain recombines TRBV7-6 with TRBJ1-3, with TRBD1 as a possible D gene (6 bases). The CDR3 covers 14 residues. Germline V gives CDR1 SGHVS, CDR2 FNYEAQ. Trimming pared 4 bases from V and 3 bases from J, leaving 10 bases between. CDR3 nucleotides: TGTGCCAGCAGCTCTACAGGGATTGGAAACACCATATATTTT. Translation: CASSSTGIGNTIYF.

The chain combines TRBV18 with TRBJ1-2; 7 positions match TRBD1. After removal of 3 bases from V and 6 bases from J, the junction contained 4 bases not matched to a gene. The V gene's germline CDR1 is KGHSH and CDR2 LQKENI. The CDR3 totals 13 residues. The CDR3 DNA is TGTGCCAGCTCACCCGGACAGGAGCATGGCTACACCTTC. Its translation is CASSPGQEHGYTF.